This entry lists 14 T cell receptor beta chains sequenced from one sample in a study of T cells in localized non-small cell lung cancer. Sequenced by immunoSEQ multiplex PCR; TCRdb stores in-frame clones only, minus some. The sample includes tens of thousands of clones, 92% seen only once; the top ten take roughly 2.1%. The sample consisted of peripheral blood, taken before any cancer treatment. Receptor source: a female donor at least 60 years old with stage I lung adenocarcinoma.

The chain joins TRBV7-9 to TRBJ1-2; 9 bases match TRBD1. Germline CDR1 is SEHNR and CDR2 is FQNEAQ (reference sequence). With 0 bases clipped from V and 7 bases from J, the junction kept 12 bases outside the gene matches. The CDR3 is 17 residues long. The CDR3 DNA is TGTGCCAGCAGCTTAGCGGCGTCGGGACAGGGAAATGGTGGCTACACCTTC. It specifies CASSLAASGQGNGGYTF.

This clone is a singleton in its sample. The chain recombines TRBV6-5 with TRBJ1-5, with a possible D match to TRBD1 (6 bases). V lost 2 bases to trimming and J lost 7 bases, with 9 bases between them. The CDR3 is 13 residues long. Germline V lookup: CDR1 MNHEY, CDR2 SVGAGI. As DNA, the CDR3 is TGTGCCAGCAGTTACGGGGGGGGCCAGCCCCAGCATTTT. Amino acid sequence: CASSYGGGQPQHF.

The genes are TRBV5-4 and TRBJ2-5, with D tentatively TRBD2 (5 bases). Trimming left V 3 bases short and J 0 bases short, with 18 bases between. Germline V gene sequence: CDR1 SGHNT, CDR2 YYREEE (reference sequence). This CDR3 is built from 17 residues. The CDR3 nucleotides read TGTGCCAGCAGCTCCTTGGGCGCGGGCACGCACCAAGAGACCCAGTACTTC. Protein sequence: CASSSLGAGTHQETQYF.

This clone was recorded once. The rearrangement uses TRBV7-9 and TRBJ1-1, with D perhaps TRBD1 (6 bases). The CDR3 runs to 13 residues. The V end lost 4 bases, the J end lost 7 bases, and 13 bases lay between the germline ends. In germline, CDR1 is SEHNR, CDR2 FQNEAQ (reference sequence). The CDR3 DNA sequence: TGTGCCAGCAGCTCAGGGGTGTTCAGTGAAGCTTTCTTT. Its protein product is CASSSGVFSEAFF.

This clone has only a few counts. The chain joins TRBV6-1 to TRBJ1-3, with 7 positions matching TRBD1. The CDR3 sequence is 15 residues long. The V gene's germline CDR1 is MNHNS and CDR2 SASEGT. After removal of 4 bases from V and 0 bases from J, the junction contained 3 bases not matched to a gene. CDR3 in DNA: TGTGCCAGCAGTGGACAGGGCCGCTCTGGAAACACCATATATTTT. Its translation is CASSGQGRSGNTIYF.

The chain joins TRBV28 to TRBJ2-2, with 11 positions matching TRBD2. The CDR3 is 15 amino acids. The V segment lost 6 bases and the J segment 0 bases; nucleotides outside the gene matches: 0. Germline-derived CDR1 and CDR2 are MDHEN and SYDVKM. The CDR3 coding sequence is TGTGCCAGCAGGACTAGCGGGGCGAACACCGGGGAGCTGTTTTTT. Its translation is CASRTSGANTGELFF.

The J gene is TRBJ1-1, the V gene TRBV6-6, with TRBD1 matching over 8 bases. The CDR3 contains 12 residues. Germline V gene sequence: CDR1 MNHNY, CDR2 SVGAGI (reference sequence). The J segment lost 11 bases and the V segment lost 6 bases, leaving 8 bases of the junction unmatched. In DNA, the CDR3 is TGTGCCAGCAGCCCAGGGGGCGGTCGCGCTTTCTTT. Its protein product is CASSPGGGRAFF.

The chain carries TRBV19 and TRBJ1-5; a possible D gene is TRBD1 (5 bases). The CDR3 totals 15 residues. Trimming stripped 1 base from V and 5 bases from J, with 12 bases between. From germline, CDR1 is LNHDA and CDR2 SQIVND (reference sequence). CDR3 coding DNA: TGTGCCAGTAGTATAGGGCGCAGGGTATATCAGCCCCAGCATTTT. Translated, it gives CASSIGRRVYQPQHF.

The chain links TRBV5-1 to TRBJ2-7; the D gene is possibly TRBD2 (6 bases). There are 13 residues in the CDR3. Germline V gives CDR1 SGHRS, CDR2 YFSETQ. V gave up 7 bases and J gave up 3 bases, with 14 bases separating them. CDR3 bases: TGCGCCAGCCAGTCGGAGGGATTCTACGAGCAGTACTTC. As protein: CASQSEGFYEQYF. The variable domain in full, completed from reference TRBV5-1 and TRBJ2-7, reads KAGVTQTPRYLIKTRGQQVTLSCSPISGHRSVSWYQQTPGQGLQFLFEYFSETQRNKGNFPGRFSGRQFSNSRSEMNVSTLELGDSALYLCASQSEGFYEQYFGPGTRLTVT.

As DNA, the CDR3 is TGCGCCAGCAGCCAAGCCCCAAGCACTGAAGCTTTCTTT. This translates into CASSQAPSTEAFF. The rearrangement links TRBV4-3 to TRBJ1-1; no clear D gene. The CDR3 is 13 amino acids. Per the germline V gene, CDR1 is LGHNA and CDR2 is YSLEER. V was clipped by 1 base and J by 4 bases, with 7 bases between them.

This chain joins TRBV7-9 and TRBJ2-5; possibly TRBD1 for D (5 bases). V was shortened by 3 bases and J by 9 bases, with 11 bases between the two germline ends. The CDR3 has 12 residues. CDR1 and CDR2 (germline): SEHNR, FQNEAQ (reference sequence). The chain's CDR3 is CASSFPQGSQYF. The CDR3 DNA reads TGTGCCAGCAGCTTCCCTCAGGGTTCCCAGTACTTC.

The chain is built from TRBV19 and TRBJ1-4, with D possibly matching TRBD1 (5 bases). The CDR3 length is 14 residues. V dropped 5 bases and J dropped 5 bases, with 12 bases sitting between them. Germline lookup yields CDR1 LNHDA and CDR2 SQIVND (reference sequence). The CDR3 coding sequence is TGTGCCAGTAGTCTGGGGCAAAACAATGAAAAACTGTTTTTT. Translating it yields CASSLGQNNEKLFF.

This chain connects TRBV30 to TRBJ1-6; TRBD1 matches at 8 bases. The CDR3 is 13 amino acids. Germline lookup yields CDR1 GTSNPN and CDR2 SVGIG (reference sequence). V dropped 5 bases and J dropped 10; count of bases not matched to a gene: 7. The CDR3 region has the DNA TGTGCCTGGTCTGGACAGGGAGAGTCACCCCTCCACTTT. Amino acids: CAWSGQGESPLHF.

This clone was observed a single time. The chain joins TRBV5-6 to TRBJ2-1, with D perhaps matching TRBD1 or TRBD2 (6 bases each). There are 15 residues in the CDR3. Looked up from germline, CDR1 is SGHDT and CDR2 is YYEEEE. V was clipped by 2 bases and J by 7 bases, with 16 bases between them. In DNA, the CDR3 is TGTGCCAGCAGCTTCGGATGGGGGGCAGGTAATGAGCAGTTCTTC. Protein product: CASSFGWGAGNEQFF.